The rows below give T cell receptor beta chains drawn from one sample of a study of T cell responses to AZD1222 COVID-19 vaccine. Libraries were prepared by immunoSEQ multiplex PCR; TCRdb keeps only in-frame clonotypes and omits some of them. The table lists some 120,000 clones, 75% to 95% of them singletons, with more than 4.5% in the top ten. This material consisted of peripheral blood, taken on day 0 of AZD1222 vaccination. The receptors shown here come from an adult in good health. The CDR3 runs from the conserved cysteine through the conserved F or W. A D gene is named only where the DNA matches it firmly. Not every row has a clone size; where given, it reads once, few, many or a size class.

abundance	j_gene	v_gene	d_gene	CDR3nt	CDR3aa
-	TRBJ2-7	TRBV7-8	-	TGTGCCAGCACCCCCCGGAGACGAGCCCTTACCTACGAGCAGTACTTC	CASTPRRRALTYEQYF
-	TRBJ1-1	TRBV28	-	TGTGCCAGCAGTACCAAGCGGGCGCATTTGAACACTGAAGCTTTCTTT	CASSTKRAHLNTEAFF
-	TRBJ2-4	TRBV2	TRBD1	TGTGCCAGCAGCGGGGGACAGGGGAGTTCCAAAAACATTCAGTACTTC	CASSGGQGSSKNIQYF
-	TRBJ1-6	TRBV5-1	-	TGCGCCAGCAGCACTGACTCGTACGGGGACGGTAGTTCACCCCTCCACTTT	CASSTDSYGDGSSPLHF
-	TRBJ1-3	TRBV27	TRBD1	TGTGCCAGCAGTTTGCAGGGGGGCCTTGGAAACACCATATATTTT	CASSLQGGLGNTIYF
-	TRBJ1-5	TRBV24-1	TRBD1	TGTGCCACCAGTGACTCGGGACAGCGAAATAGCAATCAGCCCCAGCATTTT	CATSDSGQRNSNQPQHF
-	TRBJ1-5	TRBV6-5	-	TGTGCCAGCTATAGTACGCCGGGGCAACCCCAGCATTTT	CASYSTPGQPQHF
-	TRBJ2-7	TRBV9	-	TGTGCCAGCAGCGTCAGCAGCTCGGACTTCTACGAGCAGTACTTC	CASSVSSSDFYEQYF
-	TRBJ1-1	TRBV3-1/TRBV3-2	TRBD1	TGTGCCAGCAGCCAAGTGGGGATTACAGGGGCCACCAGGCGGAACACTGAAGCTTTCTTT	CASSQVGITGATRRNTEAFF
-	TRBJ2-7	TRBV4-1	-	TGCGCCAGCAGCCAAGATCAGAGAGGGCGCGAGCAGTACTTC	CASSQDQRGREQYF
once	TRBJ1-1	TRBV7-8	-	TGTGCCAGCAGCTTAGGCAGGATGAACACTGAAGCTTTCTTT	CASSLGRMNTEAFF
once	TRBJ1-1	TRBV11-2	-	TGTGCCAGCAGCATGGACCCCGAGGCTTTCTTT	CASSMDPEAFF
-	TRBJ2-7	TRBV7-2	TRBD2	TGTGCCAGCAGCCCAAGACTAGCGGGAGGCTACGAGCAGTACTTC	CASSPRLAGGYEQYF
-	TRBJ1-2	TRBV28	-	TGTGCCAGCAGTTTATTGTCGCATACTAACTATGGCTACACCTTC	CASSLLSHTNYGYTF
-	TRBJ2-5	TRBV6-5	-	TGTGCCAGCAGCTCGCCTCAAGAGACCCAGTACTTC	CASSSPQETQYF
-	TRBJ1-5	TRBV7-9	-	TGTGCCAGCAGTCGGGGGTTTCAGCCCCAGCATTTT	CASSRGFQPQHF
few	TRBJ2-7	TRBV28	-	TGTGCCAGCTTCGGCGTAAGCTCCTACGAGCAGTACTTC	CASFGVSSYEQYF
-	TRBJ1-5	TRBV6-5	-	TGTGCCAGCAGAGAGACAGACTTCAATCAGCCCCAGCATTTT	CASRETDFNQPQHF
-	TRBJ1-3	TRBV11-2	-	TGTGCCAGCAGCTTAGAAACCTTCTCTGGAAACACCATATATTTT	CASSLETFSGNTIYF
-	TRBJ1-1	TRBV5-1	-	TGCGCCAGCAGCTTGGTTGAAGGGGCTGAAGCTTTCTTT	CASSLVEGAEAFF
-	TRBJ2-1	TRBV7-3	-	TGTGCCAGCAGCGAGCAAACGGGTTCCTACAATGAGCAGTTCTTC	CASSEQTGSYNEQFF
-	TRBJ1-5	TRBV6-5	-	TGTGCCAGCACCCCCGACAGGTCGGGGCAGCCCCAGCATTTT	CASTPDRSGQPQHF